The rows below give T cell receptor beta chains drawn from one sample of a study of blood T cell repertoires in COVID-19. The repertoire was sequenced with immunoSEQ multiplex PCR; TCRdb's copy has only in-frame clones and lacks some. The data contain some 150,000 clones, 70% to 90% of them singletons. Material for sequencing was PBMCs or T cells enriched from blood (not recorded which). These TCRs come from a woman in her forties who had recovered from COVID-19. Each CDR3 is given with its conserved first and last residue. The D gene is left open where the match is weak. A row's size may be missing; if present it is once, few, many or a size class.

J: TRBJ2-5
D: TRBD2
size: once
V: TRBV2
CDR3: CASSEGFLSGGAGETQYF
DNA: TGTGCCAGCAGTGAAGGGTTTTTAAGCGGGGGGGCCGGGGAGACCCAGTACTTC

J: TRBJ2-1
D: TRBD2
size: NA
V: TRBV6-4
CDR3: CASGTSGGPHNEQFF
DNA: TGTGCCAGCGGGACTAGCGGGGGACCACACAATGAGCAGTTCTTC

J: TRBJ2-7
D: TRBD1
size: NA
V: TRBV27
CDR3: CASSTRTGVVVDF
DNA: TGTGCCAGCAGTACCCGGACAGGGGTCGTTGTGGACTTC

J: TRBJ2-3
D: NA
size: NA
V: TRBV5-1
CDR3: CASSTGQRTDTQYF
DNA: TGCGCCAGCAGCACCGGACAGCGCACAGATACGCAGTATTTT

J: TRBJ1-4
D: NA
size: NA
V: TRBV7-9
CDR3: CASSRVALAPNEKLFF
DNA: TGTGCCAGCAGCCGGGTAGCTTTGGCGCCTAATGAAAAACTGTTTTTT

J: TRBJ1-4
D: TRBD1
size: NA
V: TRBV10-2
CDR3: CASRDRGNEKLFF
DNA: TGCGCCAGCAGGGACAGGGGTAATGAAAAACTGTTTTTT

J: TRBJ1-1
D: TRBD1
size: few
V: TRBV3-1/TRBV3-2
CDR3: CASSRGQAEAFF
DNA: TGTGCCAGCAGCCGAGGACAGGCTGAAGCTTTCTTT

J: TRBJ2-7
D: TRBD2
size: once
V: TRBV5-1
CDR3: CASSPGTSGPASYEQYF
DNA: TGCGCCAGCAGTCCCGGGACTAGCGGGCCCGCCTCCTACGAGCAGTACTTC

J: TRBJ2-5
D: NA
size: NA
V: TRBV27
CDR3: CASRPGGQPQETQYF
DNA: TGTGCCAGCAGGCCCGGAGGGCAACCACAAGAGACCCAGTACTTC

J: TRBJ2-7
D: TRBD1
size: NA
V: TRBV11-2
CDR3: CASSLDVGGTIPLYEQYF
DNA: TGTGCCAGCAGCTTAGATGTAGGGGGCACAATCCCACTTTACGAGCAGTACTTC

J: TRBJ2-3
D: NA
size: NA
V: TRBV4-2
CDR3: CASSPSEWDTQYF
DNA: TGTGCCAGCAGCCCCAGCGAGTGGGATACGCAGTATTTT

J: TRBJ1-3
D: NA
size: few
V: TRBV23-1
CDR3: CASSQGQLSPYSGNTIYF
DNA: TGCGCCAGCAGTCAAGGACAGCTATCCCCTTACTCTGGAAACACCATATATTTT

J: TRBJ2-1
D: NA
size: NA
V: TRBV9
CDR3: CASSVAQGGRGEQFF
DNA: TGTGCCAGCAGCGTAGCCCAGGGGGGCAGGGGAGAGCAGTTCTTC

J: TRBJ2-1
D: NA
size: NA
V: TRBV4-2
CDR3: CASRRSGSRYNEQFF
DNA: TGTGCCAGTCGGCGGAGCGGTTCTCGCTACAATGAGCAGTTCTTC

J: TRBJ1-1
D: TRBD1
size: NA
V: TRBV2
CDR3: CASRRQGANTEAFF
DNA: TGTGCCAGCAGGCGACAGGGGGCGAACACTGAAGCTTTCTTT

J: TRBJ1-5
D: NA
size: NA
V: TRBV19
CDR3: CASSIAGYSNQPQHF
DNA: TGTGCCAGTAGTATAGCAGGGTATAGCAATCAGCCCCAGCATTTT

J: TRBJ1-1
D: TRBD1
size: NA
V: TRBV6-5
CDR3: CASRIGTGNAFF
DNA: TGTGCCAGCAGAATTGGGACAGGGAATGCTTTCTTT

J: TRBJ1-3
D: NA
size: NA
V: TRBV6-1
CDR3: CASSGLGGQYSGNTIYF
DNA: TGTGCCAGCAGTGGCCTGGGGGGGCAGTACTCTGGAAACACCATATATTTT

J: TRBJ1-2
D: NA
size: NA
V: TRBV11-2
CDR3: CASSLESAAHYGYTF
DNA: TGTGCCAGCAGCTTAGAATCGGCGGCACACTATGGCTACACCTTC

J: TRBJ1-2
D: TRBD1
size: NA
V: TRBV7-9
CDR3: CASSLADLGTETNYGYTF
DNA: TGTGCCAGCAGCTTAGCGGATCTCGGGACAGAGACGAACTATGGCTACACCTTC

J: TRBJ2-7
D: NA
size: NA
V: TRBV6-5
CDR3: CASRSSYEQYF
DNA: TGTGCCAGCAGGTCTTCCTACGAGCAGTACTTC

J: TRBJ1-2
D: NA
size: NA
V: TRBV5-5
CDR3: CASSERTYGYTF
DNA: TGTGCCAGCAGCGAAAGAACTTATGGCTACACCTTC

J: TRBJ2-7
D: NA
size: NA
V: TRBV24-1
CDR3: CATSPQGQYF
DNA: TGTGCCACCAGTCCCCAGGGGCAGTACTTC

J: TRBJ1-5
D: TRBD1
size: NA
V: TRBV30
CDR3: CAWSGPLPGQGISQPQHF
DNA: TGTGCCTGGAGTGGACCCCTACCGGGACAGGGTATCAGTCAGCCCCAGCATTTT

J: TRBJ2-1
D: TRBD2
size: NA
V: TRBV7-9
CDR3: CASSLAGTSADEQFF
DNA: TGTGCCAGCAGCTTAGCCGGGACTAGTGCCGATGAGCAGTTCTTC

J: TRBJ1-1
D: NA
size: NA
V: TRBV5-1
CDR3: CASSLDRARNTEAFF
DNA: TGCGCCAGCAGCTTGGACAGGGCTAGGAACACTGAAGCTTTCTTT

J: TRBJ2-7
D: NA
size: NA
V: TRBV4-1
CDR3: CASSQGGNREEQYF
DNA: TGCGCCAGCAGCCAAGGCGGGAACCGAGAGGAGCAGTACTTC

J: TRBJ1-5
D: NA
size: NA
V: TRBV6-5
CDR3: CASSLVHGTPNQPQHF
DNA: TGTGCCAGCAGTTTGGTACACGGGACACCGAATCAGCCCCAGCATTTT

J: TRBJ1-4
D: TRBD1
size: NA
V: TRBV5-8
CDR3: CASTRTGYNEKLFF
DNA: TGTGCCAGCACCAGGACAGGGTATAATGAAAAACTGTTTTTT

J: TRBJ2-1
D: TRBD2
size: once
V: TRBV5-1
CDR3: CASALGLAGNEQFF
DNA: TGCGCCAGCGCCCTAGGACTAGCGGGGAATGAGCAGTTCTTC

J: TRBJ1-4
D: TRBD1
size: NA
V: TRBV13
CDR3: CASSLTGGHEKLFF
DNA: TGTGCCAGCAGCCTCACAGGGGGCCATGAAAAACTGTTTTTT

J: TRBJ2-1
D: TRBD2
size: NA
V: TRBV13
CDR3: CASSLFPSAGLAGGRSSYNEQFF
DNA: TGTGCCAGCAGCTTGTTCCCCTCCGCCGGACTAGCGGGGGGTAGGAGCTCCTACAATGAGCAGTTCTTC

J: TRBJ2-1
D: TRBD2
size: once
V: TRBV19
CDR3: CASSTTGLGEQFF
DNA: TGTGCCAGTAGTACAACGGGACTAGGTGAGCAGTTCTTC

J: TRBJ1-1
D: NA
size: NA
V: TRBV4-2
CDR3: CASSQIGENTEAFF
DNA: TGTGCCAGCAGTCAGATAGGGGAAAACACTGAAGCTTTCTTT

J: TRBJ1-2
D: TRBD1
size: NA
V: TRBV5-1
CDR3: CASSLTGGGGYTF
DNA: TGCGCCAGCAGCTTGACAGGGGGCGGTGGCTACACCTTC

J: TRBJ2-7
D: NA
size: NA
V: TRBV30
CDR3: CAWSSTSYEQYF
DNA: TGTGCCTGGAGTTCGACTTCCTACGAGCAGTACTTC

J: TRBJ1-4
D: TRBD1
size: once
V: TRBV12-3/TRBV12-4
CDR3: CASSLGQGSEYTF
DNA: TGTGCCAGCAGTTTGGGACAGGGGTCGGAGTACACTTTT

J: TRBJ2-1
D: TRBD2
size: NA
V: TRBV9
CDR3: CASSTLAGGSYNEQFF
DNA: TGTGCCAGCAGCACCCTAGCGGGAGGCTCCTACAATGAGCAGTTCTTC

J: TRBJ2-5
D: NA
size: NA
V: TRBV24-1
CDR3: CATSDLPRRTQYF
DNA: TGTGCCACCAGTGATTTGCCTAGGCGGACCCAGTACTTC

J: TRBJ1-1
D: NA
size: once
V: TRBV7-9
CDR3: CASSGDTAFF
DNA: TGTGCCAGTTCGGGAGACACGGCTTTCTTT

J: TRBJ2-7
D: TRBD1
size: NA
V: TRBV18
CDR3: CASSRDRAYEQYF
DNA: TGTGCCAGCTCACGGGACAGGGCCTACGAGCAGTACTTC